The 30 T cell receptor beta chains presented below share a single source sample, sequenced in a study of a mutant IDH1 vaccine in newly diagnosed glioma. Time point defined: week 5, during vaccination. What each vaccine dose contained was 300 ug of mutant IDH1 20-mer peptide, accompanied by topical imiquimod. Measured with immunoSEQ multiplex PCR; TCRdb has only the in-frame clones, and not every one. The table lists approximately 57,000 clones, 82% of them singletons. These receptors have no known antigen. The specimen comprised PBMCs, sampled from a glioma patient whose treatment included an IDH1 peptide vaccine. All receptors derive from a woman aged 18-29 years with glioma. Some clones in this sample may be carry-over from other donors' samples.

The V call is TRBV14, the J call TRBJ2-3; TRBD2 aligns across 8 bases. The CDR3 loop spans 14 amino acids. V shed 4 bases and J 4 bases; nucleotides not matched to a gene: 4. CDR1 is SGHDN and CDR2 is FVKESK in the germline V gene. CDR3 protein: CASSRTGGADTQYF. The CDR3, as DNA: TGTGCCAGCAGCCGGACGGGGGGGGCAGATACGCAGTATTTT.

The chain couples TRBV6-6 to TRBJ2-1; D gene unclear. V lost 10 bases and J 1 base, leaving 8 bases between the germline ends. CDR1 is MNHNY, CDR2 SVGAGI, per germline (reference sequence). CDR3 length: 12 amino acids. The CDR3 DNA follows: TGTGCCACCGGACCATCCTACAATGAGCAGTTCTTC. As protein: CATGPSYNEQFF.

This clone was counted a few times. The rearrangement uses TRBV10-3 and TRBJ1-2; D unresolved. Deletions cut 1 base from V and 8 bases from J, with 14 bases between. The CDR3 length is 14 residues. Germline CDR1 is ENHRY and CDR2 is SYGVKD. The CDR3 sequence is CAISEFTVVGGYTF. For the CDR3, the DNA is TGTGCCATCAGTGAGTTTACAGTAGTAGGGGGCTACACCTTC.

The chain carries TRBV19 and TRBJ2-3; 10 bases match TRBD2. The trim removed 4 bases at V and 3 bases at J, leaving 1 base unmatched. This CDR3 is built from 14 residues. The germline CDR1 and CDR2 sequences are LNHDA and SQIVND (reference sequence). The chain's CDR3 is CASSTGLATDTQYF. As DNA, the CDR3 is TGTGCCAGTAGTACGGGACTAGCGACAGATACGCAGTATTTT.

The gene calls are TRBV18 and TRBJ2-4, with TRBD1 matching over 7 bases. The CDR3 contains 18 residues. The germline V gene encodes CDR1 KGHSH and CDR2 LQKENI. Germline trimming cut 4 bases from V and 0 bases from J; bases unmatched to any gene: 12. The CDR3 DNA is TGTGCCAGCTCACTATCTCCGGGACAGACCTTAGCCAAAAACATTCAGTACTTC. Protein sequence: CASSLSPGQTLAKNIQYF.

V and J are TRBV5-1 and TRBJ2-5; 9 bases line up with TRBD1. The CDR3 length is 16 residues. The germline CDR1 and CDR2 sequences are SGHRS and YFSETQ. Trimming removed 2 bases from V and 2 bases from J; junction bases left unmatched: 7. As DNA, the CDR3 is TGCGCCAGCAGCTTCACAGGGGGCGCGGGACAAGAGACCCAGTACTTC. Translating gives CASSFTGGAGQETQYF.

V is TRBV5-1 and J is TRBJ2-3; 10 bases align to TRBD2. J lost 2 bases, V lost 2 bases, and 5 bases had no gene match. Germline V lookup: CDR1 SGHRS, CDR2 YFSETQ. The CDR3 spans 16 residues. The CDR3 spells CASSFIAGGNTDTQYF. Written as DNA, the CDR3 is TGCGCCAGCAGCTTCATAGCGGGGGGCAACACAGATACGCAGTATTTT.

The chain uses TRBV5-4 and TRBJ2-7; tentatively, D is TRBD1 (6 bases). CDR1 is SGHNT and CDR2 is YYREEE in the germline V gene (reference sequence). V was clipped by 6 bases and J by 6 bases, with 34 bases between them. The CDR3 spans 19 residues. CDR3 nucleotide sequence: TGTGCCAGCACCTACTCAATCACTAATTCCGGGACAAGCGCGGCCGAGCAGTACTTC. Translated: CASTYSITNSGTSAAEQYF.

V gene TRBV5-1 combines with J gene TRBJ2-3; no reliable D call. Deletions cut 0 bases from V and 0 bases from J, with 8 bases between. CDR3 length equals 15 residues. Germline V lookup: CDR1 SGHRS, CDR2 YFSETQ. The CDR3 DNA follows: TGCGCCAGCAGCTTGGATGGGGTCAGCACAGATACGCAGTATTTT. It translates to CASSLDGVSTDTQYF.

This clone was observed a single time. The CDR3 bases are TGTGCCAGCAGTTTCGTTTCGCCCCCAACTAATGAAAAACTGTTTTTT. This sequence encodes CASSFVSPPTNEKLFF. This sequence joins TRBV27 and TRBJ1-4; the D is unclear. The germline V gene encodes CDR1 MNHEY and CDR2 SMNVEV (reference sequence). This CDR3 is 16 amino acids long. The germline V and J ends were trimmed by 3 bases and 0 bases, with 11 bases remaining between them.

The chain uses TRBV5-1 and TRBJ2-3; D is unclear. The germline V gene has CDR1 SGHRS and CDR2 YFSETQ. The CDR3 length is 12 residues. With 3 bases removed from V and 1 base from J, the gap between germline ends came to 3 bases. The DNA of the CDR3 is TGCGCCAGCAGCTCCGGCACAGATACGCAGTATTTT. Its protein product is CASSSGTDTQYF.

This clone was observed a few times. The chain has TRBV5-4 and TRBJ1-3; 9 positions agree with TRBD1. The CDR3 consists of 16 residues. The junction had 14 bases not matched to a gene; V was cut back by 4 bases and J by 9 bases. In germline, CDR1 is SGHNT, CDR2 YYREEE (reference sequence). This CDR3 is CASSLKGTGSFGTIYF. For the CDR3, the DNA is TGTGCCAGCAGCCTGAAGGGGACAGGGTCCTTTGGCACCATATATTTT.

V usage is TRBV6-1 and J usage is TRBJ1-5; 8 bases align to TRBD1. Germline loops: CDR1 MNHNS, CDR2 SASEGT. The CDR3 loop spans 17 amino acids. Losses at the gene ends were 2 bases for V and 6 bases for J; bases not matched to a gene: 12. The CDR3 reads CASSETGGRGLVQPQHF. The CDR3 DNA sequence: TGTGCCAGCAGTGAAACCGGCGGCAGGGGGCTTGTTCAGCCCCAGCATTTT.

This clone is a singleton in its sample. In nucleotides, the CDR3 is TGTGCCAGCTGGTGGGGGCGGGGAGGCGCCGGGGAGCTGTTTTTT. Protein: CASWWGRGGAGELFF. The chain is built from TRBV2 and TRBJ2-2, with D perhaps given as TRBD1 or TRBD2 (6 bases each). Per the germline V gene, CDR1 is SNHLY and CDR2 is FYNNEI. Trimming took 8 bases from V and 6 from J, leaving 19 bases between them. The CDR3 extends over 15 amino acids. The full variable domain, its missing parts supplied by reference TRBV2 and TRBJ2-2, is EPEVTQTPSHQVTQMGQEVILRCVPISNHLYFYWYRQILGQKVEFLVSFYNNEISEKSEIFDDQFSVERPDGSNFTLKIRSTKLEDSAMYFCASWWGRGGAGELFFGEGSRLTVL.

To note about this clone: An end of the junction differs from the germline gene, which may be a read error. The chain uses TRBV6-6 and TRBJ2-4; D is unclear. The CDR3 has 10 amino acids. Looked up from germline, CDR1 is MNHNY and CDR2 is SVGAGI (reference sequence). The CDR3 bases are TGTGCCAGCAGACTAACGAGCCCACACTTC. Translating gives CASRLTSPHF.

This chain links TRBV13 with TRBJ2-1; 10 bases are a match to TRBD2. The CDR3 spans 19 residues. Unmatched junction bases numbered 9, after V lost 1 base and J lost 0 bases. CDR1 is PRHDT, CDR2 FYEKMQ, per germline (reference sequence). The CDR3 region is CASSLAASGGLSSYNEQFF. CDR3 nucleotides: TGTGCCAGCAGCTTAGCCGCTAGCGGGGGACTTTCCTCCTACAATGAGCAGTTCTTC. Full variable domain (missing parts from reference TRBV13 and TRBJ2-1): AAGVIQSPRHLIKEKRETATLKCYPIPRHDTVYWYQQGPGQDPQFLISFYEKMQSDKGSIPDRFSAQQFSDYHSELNMSSLELGDSALYFCASSLAASGGLSSYNEQFFGPGTRLTVL.

The J gene is TRBJ1-1, the V gene TRBV7-9, with TRBD1 identical over 9 bases. This CDR3 comprises 16 residues. The J segment lost 11 bases and the V segment lost 4 bases, leaving 17 bases of the junction unmatched. Germline V lookup: CDR1 SEHNR, CDR2 FQNEAQ (reference sequence). CDR3 sequence reads: CASSSLRGQGPQEAFF. The CDR3 bases are TGTGCCAGCAGCTCACTTAGGGGACAGGGACCCCAGGAGGCTTTCTTT.

The J gene is TRBJ1-2, the V gene TRBV4-2; 9 bases align to TRBD1. Germline loops: CDR1 LGHNA, CDR2 YNFKEQ. V trimming: 4 bases; J trimming: 5 bases; junction bases outside the gene matches: 8. This CDR3 region has 15 residues. The chain's CDR3 is CASSRGTGLGYGYTF. The DNA of the CDR3 is TGTGCCAGCAGCCGCGGGACAGGGTTGGGTTATGGCTACACCTTC.

The chain combines TRBV6-1 with TRBJ1-3; D gene ambiguous. This CDR3 region has 16 residues. Trimming pared 4 bases from V and 4 bases from J, leaving 17 bases between. Germline values: CDR1 MNHNS, CDR2 SASEGT. The CDR3, as DNA: TGTGCCAGCAGTGGTGGGGATAGCTTCCGAGGAAACACCATATATTTT. This gives the protein CASSGGDSFRGNTIYF.

The count of this clone is one. This chain connects TRBV19 to TRBJ2-7; the D gene is possibly TRBD2 (5 bases). V lost 1 base to trimming and J lost 5 bases, with 6 bases between them. The CDR3 loop spans 12 amino acids. Germline CDR1 LNHDA, CDR2 SQIVND (reference sequence). The DNA for the CDR3 is TGTGCCAGTAGTATAGCGGGGAACGAGCAGTACTTC. Its protein is CASSIAGNEQYF.

This clone has a count of ten or more. The chain uses TRBV7-9 and TRBJ1-5; no definite D call. The germline V gene encodes CDR1 SEHNR and CDR2 FQNEAQ (reference sequence). The V and J ends lost 0 bases and 5 bases respectively, with 11 bases between them. The CDR3 totals 15 residues. CDR3 sequence: CASSLAEPGDQPQHF. The CDR3 DNA reads as TGTGCCAGCAGCTTAGCGGAGCCAGGCGATCAGCCCCAGCATTTT.

V is TRBV15 and J is TRBJ2-7; TRBD1 agrees at 9 bases. After removal of 5 bases from V and 5 bases from J, the junction contained 7 bases not matched to a gene. The germline CDR1 and CDR2 sequences are LNHNV and YYDKDF (reference sequence). The CDR3 totals 14 residues. The CDR3: CATSGGTGLNEQYF. DNA for the CDR3: TGTGCCACCAGCGGCGGGACAGGGCTCAACGAGCAGTACTTC.

This clone was picked up one time. This chain connects TRBV7-7 to TRBJ1-1; 8 bases are shared with TRBD1. CDR1 is SSHAT and CDR2 is FNYEAQ in the germline V gene (reference sequence). The length of the CDR3 is 14 residues. J was trimmed by 3 bases and V by 3 bases; bases with no gene match: 3. CDR3 sequence reads: CASSLDRVDTEAFF. The DNA of the CDR3 is TGTGCCAGCAGCTTGGACAGGGTGGACACTGAAGCTTTCTTT.

This chain joins TRBV7-9 and TRBJ2-1; 11 nucleotides line up with TRBD2. CDR1 SEHNR and CDR2 FQNEAQ come from the germline V gene (reference sequence). The CDR3 runs 15 residues. V was pared by 0 bases and J by 7 bases, with 2 bases of the junction left unmatched. CDR3 region: CASSLATSGVNEQFF. The CDR3 DNA reads as TGTGCCAGCAGCTTAGCGACTAGCGGGGTAAATGAGCAGTTCTTC. Using reference TRBV7-9 and TRBJ2-1 for the parts outside the CDR3, the full variable domain is DTGVSQNPRHKITKRGQNVTFRCDPISEHNRLYWYRQTLGQGPEFLTYFQNEAQLEKSRLLSDRFSAERPKGSFSTLEIQRTEQGDSAMYLCASSLATSGVNEQFFGPGTRLTVL.

The chain couples TRBV7-2 to TRBJ2-2; no firm D call. The CDR3 consists of 14 residues. The germline CDR1 and CDR2 sequences are SGHTA and FQGNSA. The V end was cut by 3 bases, the J end by 6 bases, with 11 bases between. The CDR3 bases are TGTGCCAGCAGCTTGGCGAGACCCTCCGGGGAGCTGTTTTTT. As protein: CASSLARPSGELFF.

The chain has TRBV6-1 and TRBJ1-2; TRBD1 matches 9 bases. Germline CDR1 is MNHNS and CDR2 is SASEGT. J lost 1 base, V lost 6 bases, and 3 bases had no gene match. The CDR3 sequence is 14 residues long. CDR3 protein: CASRGDRVNYGYTF. DNA for the CDR3: TGTGCCAGCAGAGGGGACAGGGTTAACTATGGCTACACCTTC.

The rearrangement links TRBV30 to TRBJ1-2, with 7 bases matching TRBD1. The CDR3 has 14 residues. Germline trimming cut 0 bases from V and 3 bases from J; bases unmatched to any gene: 4. Germline V gives CDR1 GTSNPN, CDR2 SVGIG (reference sequence). The CDR3 here is CAWSVRRGHYGYTF. DNA of the CDR3: TGTGCCTGGAGTGTACGAAGGGGGCACTATGGCTACACCTTC.

The chain combines TRBV7-9 with TRBJ2-1; D unclear. V shed 5 bases and J shed 9 bases, with 11 bases lying between them. CDR1 and CDR2 (germline): SEHNR, FQNEAQ (reference sequence). The CDR3 runs 12 residues. The CDR3 protein is CASSLTGGEQFF. The CDR3 nucleotides are TGTGCCAGCAGCCTTACGGGTGGTGAGCAGTTCTTC.

This clone was recorded once. This chain uses TRBV7-2 with TRBJ2-1; D not resolved. V was cut by 3 bases and J by 8 bases, with 11 bases left in between. CDR1 is SGHTA and CDR2 is FQGNSA in the germline V gene. This CDR3 contains 13 residues. The CDR3 sequence: CASSFGPWDEQFF. CDR3 DNA sequence: TGTGCCAGCAGCTTCGGCCCGTGGGATGAGCAGTTCTTC.

Worth noting for this clone: The sample holds other DNA sequences that translate to the same CDR3. The rearrangement links TRBV14 to TRBJ1-2; 7 nucleotides match TRBD1. Losses at the gene ends were 1 base for V and 1 base for J; bases not matched to a gene: 0. The germline gives CDR1 SGHDN, CDR2 FVKESK. The CDR3 totals 14 residues. The CDR3 is CASSQGQGNYGYTF. The DNA for the CDR3 is TGTGCCAGCAGCCAAGGACAGGGTAACTATGGCTACACCTTC.